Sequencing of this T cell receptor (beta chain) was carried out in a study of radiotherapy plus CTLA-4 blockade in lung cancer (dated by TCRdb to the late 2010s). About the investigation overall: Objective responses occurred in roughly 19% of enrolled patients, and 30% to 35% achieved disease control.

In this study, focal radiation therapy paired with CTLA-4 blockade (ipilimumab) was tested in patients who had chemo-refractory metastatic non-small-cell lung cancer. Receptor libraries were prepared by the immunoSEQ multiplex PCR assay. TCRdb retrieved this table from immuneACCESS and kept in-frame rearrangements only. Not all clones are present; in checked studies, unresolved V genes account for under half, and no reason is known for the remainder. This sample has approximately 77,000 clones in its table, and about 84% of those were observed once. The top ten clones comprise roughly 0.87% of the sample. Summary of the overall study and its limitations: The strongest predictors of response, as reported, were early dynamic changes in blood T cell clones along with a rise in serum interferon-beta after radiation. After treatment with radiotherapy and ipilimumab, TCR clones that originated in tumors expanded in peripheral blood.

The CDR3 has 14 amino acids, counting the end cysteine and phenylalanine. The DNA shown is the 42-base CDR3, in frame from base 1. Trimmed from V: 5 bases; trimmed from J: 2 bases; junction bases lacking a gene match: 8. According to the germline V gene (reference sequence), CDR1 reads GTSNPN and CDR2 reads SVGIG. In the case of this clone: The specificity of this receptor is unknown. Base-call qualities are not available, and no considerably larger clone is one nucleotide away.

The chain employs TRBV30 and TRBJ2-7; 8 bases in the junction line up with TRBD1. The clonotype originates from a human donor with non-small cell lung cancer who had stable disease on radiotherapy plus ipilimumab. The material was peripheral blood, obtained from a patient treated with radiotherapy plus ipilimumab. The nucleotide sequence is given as TGTGCCTGGCGATACAGGGGGAGCCCCTACGAGCAGTACTTC. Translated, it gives CAWRYRGSPYEQYF.